Below, 27 T cell receptor beta chains from the same sample are listed, as sequenced in a study of shared clonotypes between healthy human individuals. Here immunoSEQ multiplex PCR was the method, and the copy in TCRdb shows in-frame clones only, minus some. The sample lists hundreds of thousands of clones, around 72% occurring once. Sequencing input: memory CD4+ T cells sorted from blood. Described subset: CD45RA-negative fraction. Receptors were obtained from a man between 25 and 39 years old in good health.

This clone has a single count. The V and J genes are TRBV5-4 and TRBJ1-3; weak D call: TRBD1 (6 bases). The CDR3 runs 15 residues. Trimming removed 0 bases at V and 2 bases at J, with 9 bases between. Germline V gene sequence: CDR1 SGHNT, CDR2 YYREEE (reference sequence). The chain's CDR3 is CASSLDGTPGNTIYF. DNA for the CDR3: TGTGCCAGCAGCTTGGATGGGACACCTGGAAACACCATATATTTT.

The chain employs TRBV18 and TRBJ1-5; the D gene is possibly TRBD1 (6 bases). The V and J ends lost 5 bases and 3 bases respectively, with 8 bases between them. The CDR3 spans 13 residues. Germline V gives CDR1 KGHSH, CDR2 LQKENI. The CDR3 sequence: CASSSGDNQPQHF. The CDR3 DNA reads as TGTGCCAGCTCATCAGGGGACAATCAGCCCCAGCATTTT.

Regarding this clone: Other DNA sequences within the sample encode an identical CDR3. J is TRBJ2-7 and V is TRBV14, with D unclear. The ends were cut back, 1 base at V and 8 bases at J, with 9 bases in the middle. Germline V CDR1 and CDR2: SGHDN, FVKESK. The CDR3 is 12 amino acids. CDR3 region: CASSQGRAKQYF. The CDR3 bases are TGTGCCAGCAGCCAAGGTCGGGCGAAGCAGTACTTC.

For this clone: The same CDR3 arises from other DNA sequences in this sample as well. The chain combines TRBV5-1 with TRBJ2-7; 8 nucleotides match TRBD2. The germline V gene has CDR1 SGHRS and CDR2 YFSETQ. This CDR3 has 15 amino acids. J was trimmed by 1 base and V by 0 bases; bases with no gene match: 3. CDR3 in DNA: TGCGCCAGCAGCTTGGTGGCGGGAGGATCCTACGAGCAGTACTTC. This sequence encodes CASSLVAGGSYEQYF.

Worth noting for this clone: It may be a read error: a sequence one base away is much more abundant. The same CDR3 is also encoded by other DNA sequences in this sample. This chain connects TRBV7-8 to TRBJ2-5, with 14 bases fitting TRBD2. Germline loops: CDR1 SGHVS, CDR2 FQNEAQ. This CDR3 comprises 19 residues. The chain's CDR3 is CASSPYRGLAGVTGETQYF. In nucleotides, the CDR3 is TGTGCTAGCAGCCCCTACCGGGGACTAGCGGGAGTTACGGGGGAGACCCAGTACTTC.

The rearrangement joins TRBV28 to TRBJ2-5, with a possible D match to TRBD2 (5 bases). The germline V gene encodes CDR1 MDHEN and CDR2 SYDVKM. V lost 7 bases to trimming and J lost 4 bases, with 22 bases between them. The CDR3 runs 16 residues. CDR3 sequence reads: CASTLQSPGMGETQYF. For the CDR3, the DNA is TGTGCCAGCACCCTCCAGTCGCCCGGGATGGGAGAGACCCAGTACTTC.

This chain uses TRBV10-1 with TRBJ2-5; a weak D match, TRBD2 (7 bases). This CDR3 has 14 amino acids. The germline gives CDR1 WNHNN, CDR2 SYGVQD (reference sequence). V dropped 6 bases and J dropped 1 base, with 12 bases sitting between them. The CDR3 here is CASSSGGPQETQYF. The CDR3 coding sequence is TGCGCCAGCAGCTCGGGGGGCCCCCAAGAGACCCAGTACTTC.

The chain couples TRBV18 to TRBJ1-1; D unresolved. V shed 2 bases and J shed 7 bases, with 14 bases lying between them. This CDR3 contains 14 residues. The germline V gene has CDR1 KGHSH and CDR2 LQKENI. This CDR3 reads CASSPYAGFDEAFF. The CDR3 bases are TGTGCCAGCTCACCATACGCGGGATTTGATGAAGCTTTCTTT.

On this clone: At one of its ends the junction is not consistent with the germline gene, which may arise from a read error. The chain has TRBV10-3 and TRBJ2-1; D is ambiguous. The germline V gene encodes CDR1 ENHRY and CDR2 SYGVKD. CDR3 size: 11 residues. The CDR3 loop is CAISEYSEQFF. The CDR3, as DNA: TGTGCCATCAGTGAGTACAGTGAGCAGTTCTTC.

J is TRBJ2-1 and V is TRBV19; D gene ambiguous. The CDR3 sequence is 14 residues long. Germline V gives CDR1 LNHDA, CDR2 SQIVND (reference sequence). V lost 8 bases, J lost 2 bases, and 13 bases lay in between. The CDR3, as DNA: TGTGCCAGTGGAGTTGGGATAGCCTACAATGAGCAGTTCTTC. It is translated as CASGVGIAYNEQFF. The whole variable domain, remainder taken from reference TRBV19 and TRBJ2-1, is DGGITQSPKYLFRKEGQNVTLSCEQNLNHDAMYWYRQDPGQGLRLIYYSQIVNDFQKGDIAEGYSVSREKKESFPLTVTSAQKNPTAFYLCASGVGIAYNEQFFGPGTRLTVL.

The chain joins TRBV19 to TRBJ2-3; TRBD2 aligns across 7 bases. Trimming cost V 2 bases and J 0 bases; bases outside gene matches: 8. The CDR3 extends over 17 amino acids. The germline V gene encodes CDR1 LNHDA and CDR2 SQIVND (reference sequence). CDR3 loop: CASSIKTSWTSTDTQYF. DNA of the CDR3: TGTGCCAGTAGTATAAAGACTAGCTGGACTAGCACAGATACGCAGTATTTT.

This clone appeared many times. The CDR3 DNA follows: TGTGCCAGCAGATGGACAGGGAGCCGCTACGAGCAGTACTTC. This sequence encodes CASRWTGSRYEQYF. The chain carries TRBV28 and TRBJ2-7; 8 nucleotides match TRBD1. The germline V gene encodes CDR1 MDHEN and CDR2 SYDVKM. The CDR3 is made up of 14 amino acids. V was pared by 6 bases and J by 3 bases, with 7 bases of the junction left unmatched.

This clone was seen repeatedly, ten times or more. The chain joins TRBV30 to TRBJ2-7; D possibly corresponds to TRBD1 (5 bases). The CDR3 spans 12 residues. Germline V gene sequence: CDR1 GTSNPN, CDR2 SVGIG (reference sequence). With 1 base removed from V and 3 bases from J, the gap between germline ends came to 7 bases. For the CDR3, the DNA is TGTGCCTGGAGTGCTCAGGGCTACGAGCAGTACTTC. Translated: CAWSAQGYEQYF.

This clone was detected many times. As DNA, the CDR3 is TGTGCCAGCAGCCATCCTACCTTAGGGGTCAATGAGCAGTTCTTC. It codes for CASSHPTLGVNEQFF. The chain has TRBV6-6 and TRBJ2-1, with D possibly being TRBD1 (5 bases). Germline V lookup: CDR1 MNHNY, CDR2 SVGAGI (reference sequence). The CDR3 spans 15 residues. V was cut by 6 bases and J by 6 bases, with 18 bases left in between.

The rearrangement uses TRBV5-4 and TRBJ1-1, with 9 bases fitting TRBD1. CDR1 and CDR2 (germline): SGHNT, YYREEE (reference sequence). With 5 bases clipped from V and 3 bases from J, the junction kept 11 bases outside the gene matches. This CDR3 region has 16 residues. The CDR3 bases are TGTGCCAGCAGGGTCGGGACAGGGTGGTTTGACACTGAAGCTTTCTTT. This encodes CASRVGTGWFDTEAFF.

A few counts support this clone. The chain is built from TRBV5-1 and TRBJ2-1; TRBD1 agrees at 9 bases. This CDR3 has 17 residues. The J segment lost 2 bases and the V segment lost 0 bases, leaving 6 bases of the junction unmatched. Germline assignment: CDR1 SGHRS and CDR2 YFSETQ. CDR3 sequence (DNA): TGCGCCAGCAGCTTGGCCATGGGACAGGGAACCTACAATGAGCAGTTCTTC. Protein: CASSLAMGQGTYNEQFF.

The V gene is TRBV19, the J gene TRBJ2-3; the D gene is possibly TRBD2 (5 bases). Germline V CDR1 and CDR2: LNHDA, SQIVND (reference sequence). CDR3 length: 11 amino acids. V lost 11 bases to trimming and J lost 11 bases, with 17 bases between them. The CDR3 DNA reads as TGTGCCGGAGGAAGTTGGAATGAGCAGTATTTT. Its protein product is CAGGSWNEQYF.

The gene calls are TRBV6-8 and TRBJ2-3, with D perhaps TRBD2 (6 bases). Trimming took 7 bases from V and 6 from J, leaving 17 bases between them. The CDR3 has 14 residues. Germline CDR1 is MNHGY and CDR2 is SAAAGT. The CDR3 DNA reads TGTGCCAGCACTAAAAGGTCGGAGGGGGATACGCAGTATTTT. It codes for CASTKRSEGDTQYF.

This clone was seen ten or more times. V and J are TRBV7-2 and TRBJ1-2; no clear D gene. The V gene lost 5 bases and the J gene lost 8 bases, with 18 bases spanning the gap. Germline V CDR1 and CDR2: SGHTA, FQGNSA. CDR3 size: 14 residues. The CDR3 sequence: CASSPTGPTAGYTF. In DNA form, the CDR3 reads TGTGCCAGCAGCCCAACCGGGCCCACTGCGGGCTACACCTTC.

The chain has TRBV5-4 and TRBJ2-7; D is ambiguous. V lost 0 bases and J 6 bases, leaving 4 bases between the germline ends. From germline, CDR1 is SGHNT and CDR2 YYREEE (reference sequence). This CDR3 has 11 amino acids. CDR3 residues: CASSLVGEQYF. As DNA, the CDR3 is TGTGCCAGCAGCTTGGTCGGCGAGCAGTACTTC.

This chain uses TRBV27 with TRBJ2-3; 7 nucleotides agree with TRBD2. J gave up 6 bases and V 4 bases, and 13 bases lay outside the gene matches. Germline lookup yields CDR1 MNHEY and CDR2 SMNVEV (reference sequence). The CDR3 is 16 residues long. The CDR3 loop reads CASSSPRGERADTQYF. CDR3 nucleotides: TGTGCCAGCAGTTCCCCCCGGGGGGAGAGGGCGGATACGCAGTATTTT.

The table lists this clone with many counts. A read error may produce the germline difference seen at one junction end. The chain links TRBV2 to TRBJ1-2; D is unclear. Germline values: CDR1 SNHLY, CDR2 FYNNEI. The CDR3 sequence is 12 residues long. The CDR3 sequence: CASSADLYFAFF. The CDR3, as DNA: TGTGCCAGCAGTGCGGACCTGTACTTCGCGTTCTTC.

This rearrangement joins TRBV29-1 to TRBJ2-3; 8 bases are a match to TRBD1. V was pared by 6 bases and J by 2 bases, with 4 bases of the junction left unmatched. In germline, CDR1 is SQVTM, CDR2 ANQGSEA. This CDR3 is 13 amino acids long. The CDR3 spells CSVQGVLTDTQYF. DNA for the CDR3: TGCAGCGTACAGGGGGTACTCACAGATACGCAGTATTTT.

J is TRBJ2-1 and V is TRBV6-5; TRBD2 matches at 9 bases. CDR3 size: 16 residues. V shed 2 bases and J 2 bases; nucleotides not matched to a gene: 4. Germline values: CDR1 MNHEY, CDR2 SVGAGI. CDR3 loop: CASSYRVAGAYNEQFF. The DNA of the CDR3 is TGTGCCAGCAGTTACCGAGTAGCGGGGGCCTACAATGAGCAGTTCTTC.

V is TRBV7-6 and J is TRBJ2-1, with TRBD2 matching over 13 bases. With 5 bases clipped from V and 5 bases from J, the junction kept 9 bases outside the gene matches. Per germline, CDR1 SGHVS and CDR2 FNYEAQ. This CDR3 has 17 amino acids. The CDR3, as DNA: TGTGCCAGCAGCCGACTAGCGGGAGGAAGGGGCGACAATGAGCAGTTCTTC. The encoded protein is CASSRLAGGRGDNEQFF.

This clone appeared a few times. The chain uses TRBV11-2 and TRBJ1-2; TRBD1 is a possible D gene (6 bases). The V gene lost 1 base and the J gene lost 1 base, with 10 bases spanning the gap. The CDR3 has 15 amino acids. In germline, CDR1 is SGHAT, CDR2 FQNNGV. CDR3 coding DNA: TGTGCCAGCAGCTTAGGGGGGCCCGTTAACTATGGCTACACCTTC. Protein sequence: CASSLGGPVNYGYTF.

The genes are TRBV28 and TRBJ2-5, with TRBD1 matching 7 bases. The ends lost 7 bases at V and 2 bases at J; junction bases unmatched: 16. Germline CDR1 reads MDHEN; CDR2 reads SYDVKM. The CDR3 sequence is 17 residues long. The CDR3 region has the DNA TGTGCCAGCAAGCAGATTCAACCGGGACAGACACAAGAGACCCAGTACTTC. Protein: CASKQIQPGQTQETQYF.